The present T cell receptor (beta chain) was sequenced within a study of blood T cell repertoires in COVID-19. Original handling: Amplification with reference gene primers provided the estimates of nucleated cell counts. Some clones are missing from TCRdb's copy, which holds only in-frame ones; the method was immunoSEQ multiplex PCR. V, J and clone size are those of that table, while D and trimming were read from the DNA. The sample carries about 77,000 clones, 75% to 90% recorded once. The germline V gene has CDR1 SEHNR and CDR2 FQNEAQ (reference sequence). Between the trimmed V and J ends, which lost 2 bases and 6 bases, there was a span of 23 bases. The CDR3 length is 19 residues.

The V gene is TRBV7-9, the J gene TRBJ1-6; D is perhaps TRBD1 (6 bases). The material sequenced was peripheral blood. The TCR was taken from a woman in her seventies with acute or convalescent COVID-19. CDR3 nucleotides: TGTGCCAGCAGCTTAAACGGGACACGACTCACTCGGGGTAATTCACCCCTCCACTTT. Amino acid sequence: CASSLNGTRLTRGNSPLHF.